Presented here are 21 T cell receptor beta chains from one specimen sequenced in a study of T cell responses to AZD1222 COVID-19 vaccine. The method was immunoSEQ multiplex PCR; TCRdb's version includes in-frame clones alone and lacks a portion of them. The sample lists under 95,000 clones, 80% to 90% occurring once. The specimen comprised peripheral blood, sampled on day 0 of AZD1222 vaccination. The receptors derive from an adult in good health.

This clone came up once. CDR3 residues: CASSVAGRWTEAFF. The CDR3 DNA reads as TGTGCCAGCAGCGTGGCGGGCCGATGGACTGAAGCTTTCTTT. This rearrangement joins TRBV9 to TRBJ1-1, with D unresolved. This CDR3 is 14 amino acids long. Germline V CDR1 and CDR2: SGDLS, YYNGEE. Trimming pared 2 bases from V and 5 bases from J, leaving 13 bases between. The entire variable domain, with the rest obtained from reference TRBV9 and TRBJ1-1, is as follows: DSGVTQTPKHLITATGQRVTLRCSPRSGDLSVYWYQQSLDQGLQFLIQYYNGEERAKGNILERFSAQQFPDLHSELNLSSLELGDSALYFCASSVAGRWTEAFFGQGTRLTVV.

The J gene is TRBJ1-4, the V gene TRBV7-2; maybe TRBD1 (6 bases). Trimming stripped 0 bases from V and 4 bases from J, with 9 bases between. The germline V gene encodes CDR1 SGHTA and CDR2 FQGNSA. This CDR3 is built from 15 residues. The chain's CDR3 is CASSLARGVNEKLFF. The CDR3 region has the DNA TGTGCCAGCAGCTTAGCCAGGGGAGTTAATGAAAAACTGTTTTTT. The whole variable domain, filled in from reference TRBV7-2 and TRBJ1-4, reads GAGVSQSPSNKVTEKGKDVELRCDPISGHTALYWYRQSLGQGLEFLIYFQGNSAPDKSGLPSDRFSAERTGGSVSTLTIQRTQQEDSAVYLCASSLARGVNEKLFFGSGTQLSVL.

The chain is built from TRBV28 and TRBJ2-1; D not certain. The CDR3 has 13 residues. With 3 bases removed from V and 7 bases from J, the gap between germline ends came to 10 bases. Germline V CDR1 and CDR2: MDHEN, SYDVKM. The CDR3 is CASSFPPTNEQFF. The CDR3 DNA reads TGTGCCAGCAGTTTTCCCCCTACTAATGAGCAGTTCTTC.

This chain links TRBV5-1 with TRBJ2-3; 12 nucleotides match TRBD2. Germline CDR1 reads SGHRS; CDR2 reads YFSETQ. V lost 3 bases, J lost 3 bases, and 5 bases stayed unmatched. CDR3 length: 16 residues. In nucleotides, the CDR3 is TGCGCCAGCAGCTGGGGGACTAGCGGGCCAACAGATACGCAGTATTTT. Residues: CASSWGTSGPTDTQYF.

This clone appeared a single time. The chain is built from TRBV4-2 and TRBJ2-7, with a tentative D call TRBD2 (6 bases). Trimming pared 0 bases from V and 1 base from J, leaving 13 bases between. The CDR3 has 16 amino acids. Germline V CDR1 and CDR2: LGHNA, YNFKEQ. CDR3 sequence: CASSQEGSGPSYEQYF. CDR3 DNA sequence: TGTGCCAGCAGCCAAGAGGGGAGCGGGCCTTCCTACGAGCAGTACTTC.

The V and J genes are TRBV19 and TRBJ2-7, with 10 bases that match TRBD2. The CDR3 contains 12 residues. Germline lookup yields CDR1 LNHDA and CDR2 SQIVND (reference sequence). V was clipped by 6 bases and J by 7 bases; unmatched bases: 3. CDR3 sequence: CASRGLAREQYF. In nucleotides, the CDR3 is TGTGCCAGTAGGGGACTAGCGAGGGAGCAGTACTTC.

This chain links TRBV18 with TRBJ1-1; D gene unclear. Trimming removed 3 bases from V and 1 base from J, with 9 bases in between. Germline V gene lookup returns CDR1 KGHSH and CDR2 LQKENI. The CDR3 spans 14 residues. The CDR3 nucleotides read TGTGCCAGCTCACCTGTGTCCGGGAACACTGAAGCTTTCTTT. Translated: CASSPVSGNTEAFF.

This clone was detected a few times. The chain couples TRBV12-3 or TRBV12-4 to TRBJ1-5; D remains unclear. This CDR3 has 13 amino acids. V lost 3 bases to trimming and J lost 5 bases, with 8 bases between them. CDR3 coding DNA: TGTGCCAGCAGTTTTGGACTTTATCAGCCCCAGCATTTT. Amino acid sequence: CASSFGLYQPQHF.

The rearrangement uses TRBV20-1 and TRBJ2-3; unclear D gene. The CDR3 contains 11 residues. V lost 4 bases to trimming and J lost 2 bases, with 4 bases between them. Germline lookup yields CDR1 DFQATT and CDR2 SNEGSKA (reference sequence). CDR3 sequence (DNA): TGCAGTGCTACGTTCACAGATACGCAGTATTTT. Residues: CSATFTDTQYF.

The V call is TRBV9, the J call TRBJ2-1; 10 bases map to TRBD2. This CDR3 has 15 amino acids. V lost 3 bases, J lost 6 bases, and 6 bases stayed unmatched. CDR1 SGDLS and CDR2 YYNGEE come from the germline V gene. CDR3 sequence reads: CASSGGLAEVNEQFF. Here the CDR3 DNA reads TGTGCCAGCAGCGGAGGACTAGCGGAGGTCAATGAGCAGTTCTTC.

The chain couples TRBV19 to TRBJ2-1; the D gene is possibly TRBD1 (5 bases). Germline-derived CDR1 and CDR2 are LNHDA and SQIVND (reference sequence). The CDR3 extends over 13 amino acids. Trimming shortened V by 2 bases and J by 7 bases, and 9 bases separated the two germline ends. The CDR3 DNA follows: TGTGCCAGTAGTATACAGGGTAGGAATGAGCAGTTCTTC. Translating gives CASSIQGRNEQFF.

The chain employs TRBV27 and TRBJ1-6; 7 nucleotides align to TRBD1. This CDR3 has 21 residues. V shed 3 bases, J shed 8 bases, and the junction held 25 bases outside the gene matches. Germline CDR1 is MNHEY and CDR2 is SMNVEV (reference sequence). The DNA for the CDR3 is TGTGCCAGCAGTTTCCGTGGAGACCGACAGGGCGCCCTCGCCCCACATTCACCCCTCCACTTT. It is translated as CASSFRGDRQGALAPHSPLHF.

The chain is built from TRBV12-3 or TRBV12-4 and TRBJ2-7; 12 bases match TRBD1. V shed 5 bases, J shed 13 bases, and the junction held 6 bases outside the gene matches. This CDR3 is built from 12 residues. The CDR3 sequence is CASSDGDRGRYF. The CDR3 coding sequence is TGTGCCAGCAGTGACGGGGACAGGGGGCGATACTTC.

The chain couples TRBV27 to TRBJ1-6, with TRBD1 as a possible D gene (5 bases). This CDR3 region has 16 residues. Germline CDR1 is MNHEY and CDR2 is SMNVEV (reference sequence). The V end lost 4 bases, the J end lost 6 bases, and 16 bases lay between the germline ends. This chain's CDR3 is CASSWGLPGRNSPLHF. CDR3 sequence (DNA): TGTGCCAGCAGTTGGGGACTTCCCGGGCGTAATTCACCCCTCCACTTT.

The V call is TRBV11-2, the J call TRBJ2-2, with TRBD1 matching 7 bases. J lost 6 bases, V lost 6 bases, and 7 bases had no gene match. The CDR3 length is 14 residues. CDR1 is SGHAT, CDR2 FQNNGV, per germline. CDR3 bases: TGTGCCAGCAGAAGAGACAGGGTCGCCGGGGAGCTGTTTTTT. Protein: CASRRDRVAGELFF.

The DNA of the CDR3 is TGTGCCAGCAGCCTAAGGAGTAGTCGAGCTTTCTTT. Amino acid sequence: CASSLRSSRAFF. The V gene is TRBV11-1, the J gene TRBJ1-1; D is unresolved. The CDR3 has 12 residues. V lost 5 bases to trimming and J lost 10 bases, with 14 bases between them. Germline-derived CDR1 and CDR2 are SGHAT and FQDESV (reference sequence).

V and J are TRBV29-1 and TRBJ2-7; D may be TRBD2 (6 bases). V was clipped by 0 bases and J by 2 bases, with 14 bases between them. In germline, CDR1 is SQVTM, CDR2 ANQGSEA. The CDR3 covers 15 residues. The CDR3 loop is CSVEDSGTSPYEQYF. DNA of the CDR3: TGCAGCGTTGAAGATTCCGGGACTTCCCCCTACGAGCAGTACTTC.

The CDR3 protein is CASSQGGGNQPQHF. CDR3 nucleotides: TGTGCCAGCAGCCAAGGGGGGGGCAATCAGCCCCAGCATTTT. This chain uses TRBV14 with TRBJ1-5; D may be TRBD1 (5 bases). Trimming removed 1 base at V and 2 bases at J, with 6 bases between. The V gene's germline CDR1 is SGHDN and CDR2 FVKESK. The CDR3 is 14 residues long.

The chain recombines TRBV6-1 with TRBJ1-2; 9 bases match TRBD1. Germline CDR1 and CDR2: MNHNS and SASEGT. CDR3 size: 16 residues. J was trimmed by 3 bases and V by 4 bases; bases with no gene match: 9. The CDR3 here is CASSVVTGGADYGYTF. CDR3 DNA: TGTGCCAGCAGTGTAGTTACAGGGGGCGCGGACTATGGCTACACCTTC.

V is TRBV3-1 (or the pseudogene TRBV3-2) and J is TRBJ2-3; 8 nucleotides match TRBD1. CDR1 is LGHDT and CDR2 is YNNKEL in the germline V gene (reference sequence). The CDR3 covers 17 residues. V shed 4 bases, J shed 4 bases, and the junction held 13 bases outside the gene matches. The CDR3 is CASSPQGAAGVPDTQYF. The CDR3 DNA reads TGTGCCAGCAGCCCTCAGGGGGCAGCGGGCGTTCCAGATACGCAGTATTTT.

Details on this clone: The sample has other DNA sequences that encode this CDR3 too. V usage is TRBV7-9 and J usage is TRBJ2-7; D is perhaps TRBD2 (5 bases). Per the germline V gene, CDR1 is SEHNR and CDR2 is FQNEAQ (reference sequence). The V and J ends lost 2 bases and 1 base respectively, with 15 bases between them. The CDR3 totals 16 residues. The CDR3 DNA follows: TGTGCCAGCAGCTTAAGGACGGGGAAGGATTCCTACGAGCAGTACTTC. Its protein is CASSLRTGKDSYEQYF.